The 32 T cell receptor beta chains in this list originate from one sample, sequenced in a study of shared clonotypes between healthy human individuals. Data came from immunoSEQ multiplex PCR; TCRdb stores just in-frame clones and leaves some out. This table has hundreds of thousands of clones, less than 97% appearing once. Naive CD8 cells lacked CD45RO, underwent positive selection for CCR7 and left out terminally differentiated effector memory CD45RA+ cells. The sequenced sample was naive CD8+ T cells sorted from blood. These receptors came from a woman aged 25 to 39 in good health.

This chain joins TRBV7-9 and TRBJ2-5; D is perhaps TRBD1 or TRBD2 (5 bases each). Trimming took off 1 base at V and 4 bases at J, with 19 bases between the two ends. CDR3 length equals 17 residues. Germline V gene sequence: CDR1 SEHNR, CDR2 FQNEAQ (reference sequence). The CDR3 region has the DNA TGTGCCAGCAGCTTAGAAGGTCCGGCGGGTGGGGGAGAGACCCAGTACTTC. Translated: CASSLEGPAGGGETQYF. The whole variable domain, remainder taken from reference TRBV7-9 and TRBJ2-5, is DTGVSQNPRHKITKRGQNVTFRCDPISEHNRLYWYRQTLGQGPEFLTYFQNEAQLEKSRLLSDRFSAERPKGSFSTLEIQRTEQGDSAMYLCASSLEGPAGGGETQYFGPGTRLLVL.

The CDR3 DNA follows: TGTGCCTGGAGAGCAAAATGGGTGCCCCCGCAAATAGAAAAACTGTTTTTT. Translated: CAWRAKWVPPQIEKLFF. This chain links TRBV30 with TRBJ1-4; no reliable D call. V lost 3 bases, J lost 8 bases, and 25 bases lay in between. The CDR3 has 17 residues. Germline V CDR1 and CDR2: GTSNPN, SVGIG (reference sequence).

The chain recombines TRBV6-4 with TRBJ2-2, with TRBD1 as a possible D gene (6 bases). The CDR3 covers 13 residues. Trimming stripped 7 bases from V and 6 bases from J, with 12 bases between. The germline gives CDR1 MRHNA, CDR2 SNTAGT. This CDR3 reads CASTRGSPGELFF. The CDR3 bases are TGTGCCAGCACCAGGGGTAGCCCCGGGGAGCTGTTTTTT.

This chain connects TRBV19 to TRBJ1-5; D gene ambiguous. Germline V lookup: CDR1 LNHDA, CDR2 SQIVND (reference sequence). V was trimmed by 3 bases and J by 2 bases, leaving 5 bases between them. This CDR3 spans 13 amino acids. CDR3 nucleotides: TGTGCCAGTAGTATCTACGGCAATCAGCCCCAGCATTTT. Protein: CASSIYGNQPQHF.

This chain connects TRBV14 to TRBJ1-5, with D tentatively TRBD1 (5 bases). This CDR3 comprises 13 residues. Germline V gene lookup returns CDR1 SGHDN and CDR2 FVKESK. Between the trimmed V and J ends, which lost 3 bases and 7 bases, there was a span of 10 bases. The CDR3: CASSHSGLQPQHF. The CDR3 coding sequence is TGTGCCAGCAGCCATTCAGGGTTGCAGCCCCAGCATTTT.

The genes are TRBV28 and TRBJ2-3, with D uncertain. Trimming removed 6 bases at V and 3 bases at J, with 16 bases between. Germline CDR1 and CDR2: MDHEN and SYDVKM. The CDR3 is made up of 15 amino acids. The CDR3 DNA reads TGTGCCAGCAGCGGGTCGCGGATGGGAACAGATACGCAGTATTTT. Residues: CASSGSRMGTDTQYF.

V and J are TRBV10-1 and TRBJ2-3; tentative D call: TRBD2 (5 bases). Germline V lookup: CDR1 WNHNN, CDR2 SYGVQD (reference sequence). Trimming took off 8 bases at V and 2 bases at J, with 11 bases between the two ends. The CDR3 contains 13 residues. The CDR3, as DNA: TGCGCCAGCGGCGGGCCCGACACAGATACGCAGTATTTT. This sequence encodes CASGGPDTDTQYF.

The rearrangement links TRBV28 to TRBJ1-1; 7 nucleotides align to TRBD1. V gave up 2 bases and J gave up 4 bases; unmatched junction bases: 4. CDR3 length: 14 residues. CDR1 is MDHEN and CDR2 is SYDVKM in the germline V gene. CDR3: CASSLLRGSTEAFF. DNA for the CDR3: TGTGCCAGCAGTTTACTCAGGGGGAGCACTGAAGCTTTCTTT. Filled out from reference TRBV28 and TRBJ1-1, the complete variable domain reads DVKVTQSSRYLVKRTGEKVFLECVQDMDHENMFWYRQDPGLGLRLIYFSYDVKMKEKGDIPEGYSVSREKKERFSLILESASTNQTSMYLCASSLLRGSTEAFFGQGTRLTVV.

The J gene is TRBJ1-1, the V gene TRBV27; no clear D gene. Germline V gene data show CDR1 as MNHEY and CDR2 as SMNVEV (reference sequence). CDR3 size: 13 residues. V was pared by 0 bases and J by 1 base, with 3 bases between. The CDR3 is CASSLSWNTEAFF. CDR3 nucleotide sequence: TGTGCCAGCAGTTTATCGTGGAACACTGAAGCTTTCTTT.

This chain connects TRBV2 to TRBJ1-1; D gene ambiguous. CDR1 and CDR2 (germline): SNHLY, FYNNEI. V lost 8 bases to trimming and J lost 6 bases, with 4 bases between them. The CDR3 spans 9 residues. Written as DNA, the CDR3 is TGTGCCAGCTTGGCTGAAGCTTTCTTT. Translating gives CASLAEAFF.

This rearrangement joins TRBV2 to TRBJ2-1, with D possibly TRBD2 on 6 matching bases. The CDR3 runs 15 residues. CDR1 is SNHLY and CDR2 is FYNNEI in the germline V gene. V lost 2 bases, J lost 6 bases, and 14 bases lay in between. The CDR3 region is CASSEPGLVINEQFF. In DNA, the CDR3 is TGTGCCAGCAGTGAACCGGGACTTGTAATCAATGAGCAGTTCTTC. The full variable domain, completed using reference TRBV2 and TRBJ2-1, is EPEVTQTPSHQVTQMGQEVILRCVPISNHLYFYWYRQILGQKVEFLVSFYNNEISEKSEIFDDQFSVERPDGSNFTLKIRSTKLEDSAMYFCASSEPGLVINEQFFGPGTRLTVL.

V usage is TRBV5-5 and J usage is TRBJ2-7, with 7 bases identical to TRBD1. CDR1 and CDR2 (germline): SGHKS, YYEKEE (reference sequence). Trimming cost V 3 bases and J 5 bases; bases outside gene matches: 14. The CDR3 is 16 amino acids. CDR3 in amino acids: CASSWMGTVRTDEQYF. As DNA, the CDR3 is TGTGCCAGCAGCTGGATGGGGACAGTCAGGACTGACGAGCAGTACTTC.

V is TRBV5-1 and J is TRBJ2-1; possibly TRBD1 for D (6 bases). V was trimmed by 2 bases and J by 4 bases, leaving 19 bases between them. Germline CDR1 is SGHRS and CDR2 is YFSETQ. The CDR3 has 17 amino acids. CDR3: CASSLRQANERYNEQFF. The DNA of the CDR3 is TGCGCCAGCAGCTTAAGACAGGCCAATGAGAGGTACAATGAGCAGTTCTTC.

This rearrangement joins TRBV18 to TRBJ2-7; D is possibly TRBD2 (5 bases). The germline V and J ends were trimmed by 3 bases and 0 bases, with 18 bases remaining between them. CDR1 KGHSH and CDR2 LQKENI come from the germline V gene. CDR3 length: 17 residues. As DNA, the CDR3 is TGTGCCAGCTCACCCCAAAGACGGGGTTCAAGCTCCTACGAGCAGTACTTC. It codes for CASSPQRRGSSSYEQYF.

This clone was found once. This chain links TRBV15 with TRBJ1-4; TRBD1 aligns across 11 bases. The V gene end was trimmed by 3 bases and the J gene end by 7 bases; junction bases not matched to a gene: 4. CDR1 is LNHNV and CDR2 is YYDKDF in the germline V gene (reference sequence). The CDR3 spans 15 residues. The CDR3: CATSRSGQGVEKLFF. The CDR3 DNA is TGTGCCACCAGCAGGTCGGGACAGGGGGTTGAAAAACTGTTTTTT. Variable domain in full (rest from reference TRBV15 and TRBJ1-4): DAMVIQNPRYQVTQFGKPVTLSCSQTLNHNVMYWYQQKSSQAPKLLFHYYDKDFNNEADTPDNFQSRRPNTSFCFLDIRSPGLGDTAMYLCATSRSGQGVEKLFFGSGTQLSVL.

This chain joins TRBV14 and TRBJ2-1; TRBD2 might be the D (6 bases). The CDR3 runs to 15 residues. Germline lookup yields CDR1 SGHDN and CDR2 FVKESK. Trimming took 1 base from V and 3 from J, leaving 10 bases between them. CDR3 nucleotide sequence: TGTGCCAGCAGCCAAGTGCGGGGAATCTACAATGAGCAGTTCTTC. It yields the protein CASSQVRGIYNEQFF.

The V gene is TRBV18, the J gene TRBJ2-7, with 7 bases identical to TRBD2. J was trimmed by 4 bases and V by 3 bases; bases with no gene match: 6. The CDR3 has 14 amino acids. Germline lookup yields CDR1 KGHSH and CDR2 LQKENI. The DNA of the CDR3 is TGTGCCAGCTCACCCGGCGGGAGAATTTACGAGCAGTACTTC. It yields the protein CASSPGGRIYEQYF.

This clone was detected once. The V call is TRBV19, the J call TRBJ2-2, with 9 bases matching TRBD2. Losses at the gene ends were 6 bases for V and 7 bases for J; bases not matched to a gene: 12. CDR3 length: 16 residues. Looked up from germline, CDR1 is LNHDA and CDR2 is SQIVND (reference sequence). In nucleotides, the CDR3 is TGTGCCAGTAGCAACGAGGCGGGAGGGCCCGACGGGGAGCTGTTTTTT. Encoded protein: CASSNEAGGPDGELFF.

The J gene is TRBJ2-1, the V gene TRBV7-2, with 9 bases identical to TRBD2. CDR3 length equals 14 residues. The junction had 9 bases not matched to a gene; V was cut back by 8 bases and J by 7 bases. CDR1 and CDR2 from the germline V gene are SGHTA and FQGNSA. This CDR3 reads CASRGASGANEQFF. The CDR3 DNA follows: TGTGCCAGCCGCGGGGCTAGCGGGGCGAATGAGCAGTTCTTC.

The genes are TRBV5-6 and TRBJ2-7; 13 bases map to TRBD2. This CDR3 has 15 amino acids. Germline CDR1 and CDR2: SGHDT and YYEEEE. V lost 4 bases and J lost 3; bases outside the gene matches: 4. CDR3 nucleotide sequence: TGTGCCAGCAGCCCGTGGACTAGCGGGAGCTACGAGCAGTACTTC. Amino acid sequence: CASSPWTSGSYEQYF. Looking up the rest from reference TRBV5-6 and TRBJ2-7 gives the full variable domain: DAGVTQSPTHLIKTRGQQVTLRCSPKSGHDTVSWYQQALGQGPQFIFQYYEEEERQRGNFPDRFSGHQFPNYSSELNVNALLLGDSALYLCASSPWTSGSYEQYFGPGTRLTVT.

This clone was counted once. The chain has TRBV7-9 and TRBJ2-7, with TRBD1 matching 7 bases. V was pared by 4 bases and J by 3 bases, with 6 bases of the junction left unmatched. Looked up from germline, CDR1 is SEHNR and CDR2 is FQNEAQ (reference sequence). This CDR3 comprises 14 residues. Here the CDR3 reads CASSSGQVRYEQYF. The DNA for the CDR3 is TGTGCCAGCAGCTCAGGACAGGTGCGCTACGAGCAGTACTTC.

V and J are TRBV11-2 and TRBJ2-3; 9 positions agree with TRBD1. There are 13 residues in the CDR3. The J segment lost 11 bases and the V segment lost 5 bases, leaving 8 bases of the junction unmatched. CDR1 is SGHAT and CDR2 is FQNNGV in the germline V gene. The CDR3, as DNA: TGTGCCAGCAGCCCCGGGACAGGGATTGAGCAGTATTTT. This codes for CASSPGTGIEQYF.

The CDR3: CARSLFSGRDLRADTQYF. CDR3 coding DNA: TGTGCCAGAAGCTTGTTTAGCGGGAGGGATCTCAGGGCAGATACGCAGTATTTT. This chain connects TRBV5-3 to TRBJ2-3, with 11 bases lining up with TRBD2. TRBV5-3 is filed as an ORF, its function uncertain. The ends lost 1 base at V and 4 bases at J; junction bases unmatched: 11. CDR3 size: 18 residues.

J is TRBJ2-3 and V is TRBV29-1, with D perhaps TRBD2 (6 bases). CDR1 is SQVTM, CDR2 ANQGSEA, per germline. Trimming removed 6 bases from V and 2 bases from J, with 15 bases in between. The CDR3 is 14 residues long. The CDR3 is CSVTGWRDTDTQYF. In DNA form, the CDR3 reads TGCAGCGTCACGGGGTGGCGGGACACAGATACGCAGTATTTT.

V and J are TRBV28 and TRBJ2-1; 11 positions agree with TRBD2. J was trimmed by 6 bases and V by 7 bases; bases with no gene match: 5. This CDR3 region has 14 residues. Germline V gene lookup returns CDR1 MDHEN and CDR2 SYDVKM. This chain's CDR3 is CASIIAGGGNEQFF. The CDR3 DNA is TGTGCCAGCATCATAGCGGGAGGGGGCAATGAGCAGTTCTTC.

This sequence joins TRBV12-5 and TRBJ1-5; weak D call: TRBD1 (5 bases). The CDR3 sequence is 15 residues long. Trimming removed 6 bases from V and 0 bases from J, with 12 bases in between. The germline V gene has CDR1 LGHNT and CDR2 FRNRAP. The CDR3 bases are TGTGCTAGTGGCCCAAGGGGAGATAGCAATCAGCCCCAGCATTTT. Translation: CASGPRGDSNQPQHF.

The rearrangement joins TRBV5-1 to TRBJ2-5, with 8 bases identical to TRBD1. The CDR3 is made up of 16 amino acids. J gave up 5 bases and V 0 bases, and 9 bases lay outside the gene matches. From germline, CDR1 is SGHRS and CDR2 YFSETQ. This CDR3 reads CASSLVGTGPGETQYF. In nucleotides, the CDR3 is TGCGCCAGCAGCTTGGTAGGGACAGGCCCTGGGGAGACCCAGTACTTC.

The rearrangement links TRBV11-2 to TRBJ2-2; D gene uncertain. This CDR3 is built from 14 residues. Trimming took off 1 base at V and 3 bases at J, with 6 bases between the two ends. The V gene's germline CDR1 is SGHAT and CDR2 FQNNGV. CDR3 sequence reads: CASSLGLYTGELFF. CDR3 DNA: TGTGCCAGCAGCTTAGGACTTTACACCGGGGAGCTGTTTTTT.

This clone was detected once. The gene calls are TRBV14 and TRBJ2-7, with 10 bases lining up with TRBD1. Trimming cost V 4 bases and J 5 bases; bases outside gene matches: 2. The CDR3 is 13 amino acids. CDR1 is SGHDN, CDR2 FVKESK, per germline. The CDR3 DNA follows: TGTGCCAGCAGCCTCGGGACAGGGGACGAGCAGTACTTC. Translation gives CASSLGTGDEQYF.

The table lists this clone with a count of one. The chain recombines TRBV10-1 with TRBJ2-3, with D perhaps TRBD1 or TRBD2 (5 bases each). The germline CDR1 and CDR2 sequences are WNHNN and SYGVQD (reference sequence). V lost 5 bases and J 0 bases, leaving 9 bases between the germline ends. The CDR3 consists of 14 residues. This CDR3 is CASSRDGSTDTQYF. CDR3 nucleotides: TGCGCCAGCAGTCGGGACGGCAGCACAGATACGCAGTATTTT.

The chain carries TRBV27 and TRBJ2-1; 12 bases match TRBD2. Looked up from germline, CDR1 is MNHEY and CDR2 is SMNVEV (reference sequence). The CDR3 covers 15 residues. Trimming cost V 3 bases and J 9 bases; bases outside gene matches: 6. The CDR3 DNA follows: TGTGCCAGCAGTTTTGGGCTAGCGGGAGGGCTTGAGCAGTTCTTC. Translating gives CASSFGLAGGLEQFF.

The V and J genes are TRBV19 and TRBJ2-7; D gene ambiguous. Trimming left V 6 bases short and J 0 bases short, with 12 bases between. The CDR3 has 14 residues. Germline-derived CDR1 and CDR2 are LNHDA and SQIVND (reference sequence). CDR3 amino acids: CASRDSRSSYEQYF. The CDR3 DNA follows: TGTGCCAGTAGAGATTCACGTAGCTCCTACGAGCAGTACTTC.